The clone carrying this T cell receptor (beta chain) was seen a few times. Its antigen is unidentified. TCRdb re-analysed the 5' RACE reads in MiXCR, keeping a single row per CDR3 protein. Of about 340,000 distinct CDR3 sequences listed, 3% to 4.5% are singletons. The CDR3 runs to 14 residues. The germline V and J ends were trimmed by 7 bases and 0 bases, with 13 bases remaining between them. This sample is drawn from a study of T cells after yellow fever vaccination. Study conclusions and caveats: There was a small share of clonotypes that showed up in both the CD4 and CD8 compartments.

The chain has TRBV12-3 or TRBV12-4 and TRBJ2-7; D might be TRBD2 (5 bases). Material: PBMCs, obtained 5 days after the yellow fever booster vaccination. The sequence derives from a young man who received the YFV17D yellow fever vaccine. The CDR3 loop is CASTRGGSSYEQYF. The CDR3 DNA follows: TGTGCCAGCACTCGAGGTGGGAGCTCCTACGAGCAGTACTTC.